A selection of T cell receptor beta chains follows, all from one sample in a study of T cell changes during pregnancy in multiple sclerosis. Generated by immunoSEQ multiplex PCR, the TCRdb table keeps only in-frame clones and is missing some. Of tens of thousands of clones listed, approximately 92% are singletons. Sequences were derived from peripheral blood, sampled in the third trimester of pregnancy. These receptors were taken from a female donor in good health, enrolled as a control in a pregnancy study. Each CDR3 is given with its conserved first and last residue. D genes are given only for firm matches. Clone size is stated in some rows and not others, as once, few, many or a class when expanded.

j_call	d_call	v_call	clone_size	cdr3_nt	cdr3_aa
TRBJ2-2	NA	TRBV9	NA	TGTGCCAGCAGCTTCAGGACAGAAAACACCGGGGAGCTGTTTTTT	CASSFRTENTGELFF
TRBJ1-2	NA	TRBV7-8	NA	TGTGCCAGCAGCGCCCCGGGGGGGCGCAACTATGGCTACACCTTC	CASSAPGGRNYGYTF
TRBJ2-2	TRBD1	TRBV19	NA	TGTGCCAGTAGTGCGTACAGGGGTAGAACCGGGGAGCTGTTTTTT	CASSAYRGRTGELFF
TRBJ1-6	TRBD1	TRBV28	NA	TGTGCCAGCAGTCAGCTTGGACAGGGAAGCGAATCACCCCTCCACTTT	CASSQLGQGSESPLHF
TRBJ2-1	TRBD1	TRBV2	NA	TGTGCCAGCAGTAAAGACAGGGGGGAGCAGTTCTTC	CASSKDRGEQFF
TRBJ2-2	TRBD2	TRBV7-9	once	TGTGCCAGCAGCTTAAAAGTACTAGCGGTGACCGGGGAGCTGTTTTTT	CASSLKVLAVTGELFF
TRBJ1-1	NA	TRBV19	NA	TGTGCCAGTAGCCCGGGGGGCACTAAAACTGAAGCTTTCTTT	CASSPGGTKTEAFF
TRBJ2-1	NA	TRBV5-1	NA	TGCGCCAGCAGCTCTGTAGGGGGGGTCGATGAGCAGTTCTTC	CASSSVGGVDEQFF
TRBJ2-3	TRBD1	TRBV18	NA	TGTGCCAGCTCACCAGGACAGGGCGTGAGAGATACGCAGTATTTT	CASSPGQGVRDTQYF
TRBJ1-1	TRBD1	TRBV5-1	NA	TGCGCCAGCGGACAGGGGGAGGTAAACACTGAAGCTTTCTTT	CASGQGEVNTEAFF
TRBJ1-1	NA	TRBV7-6	NA	TGTGCCAGCAGCTTAACGGTGAGGACTGAAGCTTTCTTT	CASSLTVRTEAFF
TRBJ2-2	NA	TRBV5-1	NA	TGCGCCAGCAGCTTGGTAAGCGGACCCACCGGGGAGCTGTTTTTT	CASSLVSGPTGELFF
TRBJ2-3	TRBD2	TRBV5-1	NA	TGCGCCAGCAGCTTGACTAGCGGTCGCACAGATACGCAGTATTTT	CASSLTSGRTDTQYF
TRBJ2-1	TRBD2	TRBV4-1	NA	TGCGCCAGCGGACTAGCGGGAGCTTTTAGGGGAGATGAGCAGTTCTTC	CASGLAGAFRGDEQFF
TRBJ2-7	TRBD2	TRBV2	NA	TGTGCCAGCAACCGACTAGCGGGAGGGCCCAACGAGCAGTACTTC	CASNRLAGGPNEQYF
TRBJ1-5	NA	TRBV15	NA	TGTGCCACCAGCAGAGAATTGGGACAAAGCAATCAGCCCCAGCATTTT	CATSRELGQSNQPQHF
TRBJ2-1	TRBD2	TRBV9	once	TGTGCCAGCAGCGTAAGCACTAGCGGGAGGGCCTGGGATGAGCAGTTCTTC	CASSVSTSGRAWDEQFF
TRBJ1-1	TRBD1	TRBV29-1	NA	TGCAGCGGCGACAGGGGAAACACTGAAGCTTTCTTT	CSGDRGNTEAFF
TRBJ2-7	TRBD2	TRBV6-5	NA	TGTGCCAGCACCAATGCGGGGGGGGCCTCCTACGAGCAGTACTTC	CASTNAGGASYEQYF
TRBJ1-5	TRBD1	TRBV18	NA	TGTGCCAGCTCACAAGGGACAGGGATAAGGCAGCCCCAGCATTTT	CASSQGTGIRQPQHF
TRBJ2-7	NA	TRBV18	NA	TGTGCCAGCTCACTCGACCCTGGGGGGTACGAGCAGTACTTC	CASSLDPGGYEQYF
TRBJ2-5	TRBD1	TRBV28	NA	TGTGCCAGCAGTTTGGGGGTTGGACAGGGCTTGGGGGAGACCCAGTACTTC	CASSLGVGQGLGETQYF
TRBJ1-4	NA	TRBV28	once	TGTGCCAGCAGTTTGGCCCAGGGGACGGTGGTCAAACTGTTTTTT	CASSLAQGTVVKLFF
TRBJ1-3	NA	TRBV7-9	few	TGTGCCAGCAGACCAAACTTCCCGGGTAGAACTGGAAACACCATATATTTT	CASRPNFPGRTGNTIYF
TRBJ2-1	TRBD2	TRBV7-6	NA	TGTGCCAGCAGCGTTAGCGGGAGGGTAAATGAGCAGTTCTTC	CASSVSGRVNEQFF
TRBJ2-1	TRBD2	TRBV5-4	NA	TGTGCCAGCAGCTCGGGAGGACCCGGCGGTGAGCAGTTCTTC	CASSSGGPGGEQFF
TRBJ2-1	NA	TRBV4-1	NA	TGCGCCAGCAGTGCGGGGAGCTCCTACAATGAGCAGTTCTTC	CASSAGSSYNEQFF
TRBJ2-2	TRBD2	TRBV6-5	NA	TGTGCCAGCGGCCAGCGGGGGAGGGACACCGGGGAGCTGTTTTTT	CASGQRGRDTGELFF
TRBJ2-1	NA	TRBV7-9	NA	TGTGCCAGCAGCTTAGACGGCTACAATGAGCAGTTCTTC	CASSLDGYNEQFF
TRBJ2-7	TRBD1	TRBV2	NA	TGTGCCAGCAGGAAAGGGACAGCATCAAGTTACGAGCAGTACTTC	CASRKGTASSYEQYF
TRBJ2-5	TRBD1	TRBV5-1	NA	TGCGCCAGCAGCGGGCAGGGGGCGCGGGTAGAGACCCAGTACTTC	CASSGQGARVETQYF
TRBJ2-7	NA	TRBV11-2	NA	TGTGCCAGCAGCCTAGCGTGGAGCTCCTACGAGCAGTACTTC	CASSLAWSSYEQYF
TRBJ2-5	TRBD2	TRBV28	NA	TGTGCCACCGCTTATGTAGAGGGACTAGCGGGCCCGGAGACCCAGTACTTC	CATAYVEGLAGPETQYF
TRBJ2-3	TRBD2	TRBV18	NA	TGTGCCAGCTCAGCTAGCGGGGAGGAGGATACGCAGTATTTT	CASSASGEEDTQYF
TRBJ2-3	TRBD2	TRBV6-6	NA	TGTGCCAGCAGCGCGCTAGCGGATCCTAGCACAGATACGCAGTATTTT	CASSALADPSTDTQYF
TRBJ2-5	TRBD2	TRBV4-1	NA	TGCGCCAGCAGCCAAGTGGAGCCCCTAGCGGGACAAGAGACCCAGTACTTC	CASSQVEPLAGQETQYF
TRBJ2-2	NA	TRBV2	NA	TGTGCCAGCAGGTCCCCGGGAGTGTCGACCGGGGAGCTGTTTTTT	CASRSPGVSTGELFF
TRBJ2-3	NA	TRBV11-2	NA	TGTGCCAGCAGCTTCCCTAGGGGCCCGGGCGATACGCAGTATTTT	CASSFPRGPGDTQYF
TRBJ2-7	TRBD1	TRBV27	NA	TGTGCCAGCAGTTTAATACGGTCCGGGACAGGGGTCGACGAGCAGTACTTC	CASSLIRSGTGVDEQYF
TRBJ1-1	TRBD1	TRBV7-2	NA	TGTGCCAGCAGTTTGACAGGGGGGACTGAAGCTTTCTTT	CASSLTGGTEAFF
TRBJ2-5	TRBD2	TRBV6-5	NA	TGTGCCAGCAGCCGGTTGCGGGAGAGGCGGGAGACCCAGTACTTC	CASSRLRERRETQYF
TRBJ2-5	TRBD2	TRBV5-1	NA	TGCGCCAGCAGCCCGGTGTCGGCGGGAGGGCCAGGGGAGACCCAGTACTTC	CASSPVSAGGPGETQYF
TRBJ1-5	NA	TRBV19	NA	TGTGCCAGTAGTATGGGGTTACAGGGTTTCAATCAGCCCCAGCATTTT	CASSMGLQGFNQPQHF
TRBJ2-1	TRBD2	TRBV7-9	NA	TGTGCCAGCAGCTCAATGGGGGGCGGGAGGGCCTCCTACAATGAGCAGTTCTTC	CASSSMGGGRASYNEQFF
TRBJ1-4	NA	TRBV7-9	NA	TGTGCCAGCAGCTTGGCCCGAAGTGAAAAACTGTTTTTT	CASSLARSEKLFF
TRBJ2-5	NA	TRBV10-3	NA	TGTGCCATCGGGGGCGGGAGAGAGACCCAGTACTTC	CAIGGGRETQYF
TRBJ2-7	NA	TRBV4-2	NA	TGTGCCAGCAGCCAGGGGGAGGCATCCTACGAGCAGTACTTC	CASSQGEASYEQYF
TRBJ2-5	NA	TRBV5-5	NA	TGTGCCAGCAGGACCCTGGGGGGTTGGGAGACCCAGTACTTC	CASRTLGGWETQYF
TRBJ2-1	NA	TRBV7-2	NA	TGTGCCAGCAGCTCGGAGCGGTCTTGGGCGGATGAGCAGTTCTTC	CASSSERSWADEQFF
TRBJ1-1	TRBD1	TRBV6-1	NA	TGTGCCAGCAGGGGGACAGGGGAGCACACTGAAGCTTTCTTT	CASRGTGEHTEAFF
TRBJ1-3	NA	TRBV6-4	NA	TGTGCCAGCAGTGACCTTGGAAACACCATATATTTT	CASSDLGNTIYF